These 12 T cell receptor beta chains were sequenced from one sample in a study of control samples from healthy donors and cancer patients. TCRdb's table, derived via immunoSEQ multiplex PCR, lists solely in-frame clones and lacks some. Of about 160,000 clones in the sample, 85% to 90% were seen once. Material: blood. The receptors stem from a man aged 25-45 years in good health.

A few counts support this clone. CDR3 DNA sequence: TGTGCCAGCAGCTTAGCAGGATTTTATCAGCCCCAGCATTTT. This sequence encodes CASSLAGFYQPQHF. This chain uses TRBV7-8 with TRBJ1-5; D unclear. The CDR3 contains 14 residues. Trimming took 0 bases from V and 5 from J, leaving 8 bases between them. Germline CDR1 and CDR2: SGHVS and FQNEAQ. Looking up the rest from reference TRBV7-8 and TRBJ1-5 gives the full variable domain: GAGVSQSPRYKVAKRGQDVALRCDPISGHVSLFWYQQALGQGPEFLTYFQNEAQLDKSGLPSDRFFAERPEGSVSTLKIQRTQQEDSAVYLCASSLAGFYQPQHFGDGTRLSIL.

This sequence joins TRBV29-1 and TRBJ2-1, with TRBD2 matching 8 bases. With V trimmed by 6 bases and J by 7 bases, 11 bases remained unmatched. The CDR3 is made up of 14 amino acids. Germline assignment: CDR1 SQVTM and CDR2 ANQGSEA. In DNA form, the CDR3 reads TGCAGCGTCATCCTAGCGGGCGGCCGGAATGAGCAGTTCTTC. Amino acids: CSVILAGGRNEQFF.

The chain carries TRBV10-3 and TRBJ1-2, with 11 bases aligning to TRBD1. Germline trimming cut 7 bases from V and 4 bases from J; bases unmatched to any gene: 11. Germline V CDR1 and CDR2: ENHRY, SYGVKD. This CDR3 comprises 16 residues. CDR3 sequence: CAITPGTGGFGYGYTF. The CDR3, as DNA: TGTGCCATCACACCTGGGACAGGGGGATTTGGCTATGGCTACACCTTC.

This chain links TRBV2 with TRBJ1-5; D is possibly TRBD1 (6 bases). V was cut by 6 bases and J by 0 bases, with 12 bases left in between. Germline V gene data show CDR1 as SNHLY and CDR2 as FYNNEI. CDR3 length: 15 amino acids. The CDR3, as DNA: TGTGCCAGCAGGGGGGGGACAATTAGCAATCAGCCCCAGCATTTT. Its protein is CASRGGTISNQPQHF.

The chain couples TRBV7-8 to TRBJ2-1; no firm D call. The V gene's germline CDR1 is SGHVS and CDR2 FQNEAQ. This CDR3 comprises 12 residues. V dropped 1 base and J dropped 9 bases, with 7 bases sitting between them. The CDR3 is CASSLVMTEQFF. In nucleotides, the CDR3 is TGTGCCAGCAGCTTAGTTATGACTGAGCAGTTCTTC.

The chain links TRBV28 to TRBJ2-3; unclear D gene. The CDR3 contains 14 residues. From germline, CDR1 is MDHEN and CDR2 SYDVKM. V was clipped by 1 base and J by 6 bases, with 11 bases between them. CDR3 DNA: TGTGCCAGCAGTTTATCGAAGATCTGGGATACGCAGTATTTT. As protein: CASSLSKIWDTQYF.

A single count supports this clone. The chain couples TRBV27 to TRBJ2-1; no reliable D call. This CDR3 has 14 residues. Between the trimmed V and J ends, which lost 3 bases and 4 bases, there was a span of 10 bases. Per the germline V gene, CDR1 is MNHEY and CDR2 is SMNVEV (reference sequence). DNA for the CDR3: TGTGCCAGCAGTTTGGGCGCAGCATACAATGAGCAGTTCTTC. Its protein is CASSLGAAYNEQFF.

The V gene is TRBV7-9, the J gene TRBJ1-5, with 8 bases matching TRBD1. CDR1 is SEHNR and CDR2 is FQNEAQ in the germline V gene (reference sequence). The trim removed 5 bases at V and 3 bases at J, leaving 9 bases unmatched. The length of the CDR3 is 16 residues. Written as DNA, the CDR3 is TGTGCCAGCAGCCCATCAGGGGGCCGATACAATCAGCCCCAGCATTTT. It codes for CASSPSGGRYNQPQHF.

The CDR3 protein is CAISDRGQGADTQYF. In nucleotides, the CDR3 is TGTGCCATCAGTGACCGGGGACAGGGTGCAGATACGCAGTATTTT. The genes are TRBV10-3 and TRBJ2-3; 9 bases agree with TRBD1. V lost 3 bases, J lost 4 bases, and 5 bases stayed unmatched. CDR1 is ENHRY and CDR2 is SYGVKD in the germline V gene. The CDR3 extends over 15 amino acids.

At least ten counts were recorded for this clone. This chain connects TRBV5-1 to TRBJ2-1; 12 bases match TRBD2. This CDR3 spans 17 amino acids. From germline, CDR1 is SGHRS and CDR2 YFSETQ. J gave up 10 bases and V 2 bases, and 13 bases lay outside the gene matches. CDR3 nucleotides: TGCGCCAGCAGCTTAGGACTAGCGGGAACTTCAATGTCGGAGCAGTTCTTC. It specifies CASSLGLAGTSMSEQFF.

V gene TRBV5-4 combines with J gene TRBJ2-7; 8 nucleotides agree with TRBD1. V shed 1 base and J 3 bases; nucleotides not matched to a gene: 3. Germline V gene lookup returns CDR1 SGHNT and CDR2 YYREEE (reference sequence). This CDR3 has 14 amino acids. In DNA form, the CDR3 reads TGTGCCAGCAGCTTGCGAACAGGGGGCTACGAGCAGTACTTC. Amino acids: CASSLRTGGYEQYF.

The V and J genes are TRBV14 and TRBJ1-2; D is unresolved. The germline gives CDR1 SGHDN, CDR2 FVKESK. Between the trimmed V and J ends, which lost 1 base and 8 bases, there was a span of 2 bases. The CDR3 runs 10 residues. The CDR3 DNA sequence: TGTGCCAGCAGCCAAGGCGGCTACACCTTC. Its translation: CASSQGGYTF.